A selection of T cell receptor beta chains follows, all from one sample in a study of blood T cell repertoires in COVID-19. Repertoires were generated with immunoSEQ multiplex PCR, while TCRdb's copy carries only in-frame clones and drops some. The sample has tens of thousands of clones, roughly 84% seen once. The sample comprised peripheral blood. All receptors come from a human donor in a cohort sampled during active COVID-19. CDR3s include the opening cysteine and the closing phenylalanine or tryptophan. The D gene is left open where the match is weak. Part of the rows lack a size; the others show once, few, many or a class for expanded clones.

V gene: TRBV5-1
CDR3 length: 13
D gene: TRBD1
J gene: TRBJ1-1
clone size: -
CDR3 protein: CASSRTEQGTAFF
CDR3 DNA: TGCGCCAGCAGCCGAACTGAACAGGGGACAGCTTTCTTT

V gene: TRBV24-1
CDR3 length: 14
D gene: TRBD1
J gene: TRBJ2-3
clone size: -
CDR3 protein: CATSDRAGTDTQYF
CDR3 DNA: TGTGCCACCTCTGACAGGGCGGGCACAGATACGCAGTATTTT

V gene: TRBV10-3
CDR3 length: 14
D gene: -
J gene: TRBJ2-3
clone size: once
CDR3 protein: CAISAGATTDTQYF
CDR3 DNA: TGTGCCATCAGTGCAGGGGCGACCACAGATACGCAGTATTTT

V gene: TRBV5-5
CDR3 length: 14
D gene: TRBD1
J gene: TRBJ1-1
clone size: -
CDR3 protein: CASSRNRGLTEAFF
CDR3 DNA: TGTGCCAGCAGCCGTAACAGGGGGCTGACTGAAGCTTTCTTT

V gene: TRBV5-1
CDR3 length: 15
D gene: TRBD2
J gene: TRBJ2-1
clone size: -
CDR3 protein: CASSSSGRAVNEQFF
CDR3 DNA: TGCGCCAGCAGCAGTAGCGGGAGGGCAGTAAATGAGCAGTTCTTC

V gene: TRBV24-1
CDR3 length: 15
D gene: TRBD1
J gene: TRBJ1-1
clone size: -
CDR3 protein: CATSDPGTGNTEAFF
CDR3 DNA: TGTGCCACCAGTGATCCCGGGACAGGGAACACTGAAGCTTTCTTT

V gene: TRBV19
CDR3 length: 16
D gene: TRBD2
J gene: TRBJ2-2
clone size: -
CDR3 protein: CASRRGAGGNTGELFF
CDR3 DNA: TGTGCCAGTAGAAGAGGAGCGGGAGGGAACACCGGGGAGCTGTTTTTT

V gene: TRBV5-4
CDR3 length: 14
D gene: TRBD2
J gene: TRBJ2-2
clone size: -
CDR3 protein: CASTGSSGTGELFF
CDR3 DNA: TGTGCCAGCACCGGTTCTAGCGGTACCGGGGAGCTGTTTTTT

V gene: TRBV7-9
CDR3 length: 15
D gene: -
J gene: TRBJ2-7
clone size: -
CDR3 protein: CASSSTAREPSEQYF
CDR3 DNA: TGTGCCAGCAGCTCAACCGCACGGGAGCCCTCTGAGCAGTACTTC

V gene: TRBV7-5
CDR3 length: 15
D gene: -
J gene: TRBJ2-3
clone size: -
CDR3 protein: CARIAGVGRTDTQYF
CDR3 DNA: TGTGCCAGAATCGCGGGAGTTGGGAGGACAGATACGCAGTATTTT

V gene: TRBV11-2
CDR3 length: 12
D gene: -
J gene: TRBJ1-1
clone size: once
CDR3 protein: CASSSTSTEAFF
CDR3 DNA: TGTGCCAGCAGCTCGACAAGCACTGAAGCTTTCTTT